The entry below gives a single TCR beta chain sequence along with its context. V was clipped by 4 bases and J by 6 bases, with 9 bases between them. The CDR3 runs 11 residues. Germline CDR1 DFQATT, CDR2 SNEGSKA (reference sequence). In the authors' methods: Amplifying reference gene primers gave estimates of nucleated cell counts. Sequencing was performed with immunoSEQ multiplex PCR; in TCRdb, only in-frame clones are kept and a portion is missing. V and J calls and clone size follow that table, whereas D and trimming were derived from the DNA. The table shows almost 65,000 clones, with more than 75% occurring only once. This record belongs to a study of blood T cell repertoires in COVID-19. Across the study: Samples of COVID-19 (acute and convalescent) were obtained from the United States, Italy and Spain.

Ages ranged from about 18 to 89 years, with residence in around 24 US areas. Recovery among Cohort 3 donors was established by two negative PCRs, clearance, or symptom resolution. Sequenced: PBMCs or T cells enriched from blood (not recorded which). This sequence joins TRBV20-1 and TRBJ1-2; D not certain. The clonotype was recovered from a woman in her 40s who had recovered from COVID-19. The CDR3 sequence: CSAKRVDGYTF. The CDR3 DNA reads TGCAGTGCTAAACGAGTAGATGGCTACACCTTC.